A single sample gave rise to the 32 T cell receptor beta chains below, sequenced in a study of blood T cell repertoires in COVID-19. TCRdb's table, derived via immunoSEQ multiplex PCR, lists solely in-frame clones and lacks some. The sample records about 50,000 clones, about 82% being singletons. What was sequenced was peripheral blood. The receptors derive from a human donor in a cohort sampled during active COVID-19.

The chain uses TRBV21-1 and TRBJ2-5; the table names TRBD1, a call not compared with the DNA. TRBV21-1 corresponds to a pseudogene. The CDR3 is 16 amino acids. The CDR3 region is CASSCDRGQHQETQYF. The CDR3 nucleotides read TGTGCCAGCAGCTGCGACCGGGGACAGCACCAAGAGACCCAGTACTTC.

V is TRBV10-3 and J is TRBJ2-1; 11 nucleotides line up with TRBD2. Trimming removed 9 bases from V and 3 bases from J; junction bases left unmatched: 1. Germline assignment: CDR1 ENHRY and CDR2 SYGVKD. The CDR3 has 13 residues. The CDR3 coding sequence is TGTGCCATGGGGACTAGCGGCTACAATGAGCAGTTCTTC. This codes for CAMGTSGYNEQFF.

The chain has TRBV4-3 and TRBJ2-7, with D perhaps TRBD2 (6 bases). CDR1 and CDR2 from the germline V gene are LGHNA and YSLEER. This CDR3 is built from 13 residues. The V end lost 1 base, the J end lost 8 bases, and 12 bases lay between the germline ends. The CDR3 DNA follows: TGCGCCAGCAGCCAAGCTGGGGGGTTCCAGCAGTACTTC. Translation: CASSQAGGFQQYF.

This sequence joins TRBV5-1 and TRBJ1-1; maybe TRBD1 (5 bases). Germline V CDR1 and CDR2: SGHRS, YFSETQ. V lost 4 bases, J lost 7 bases, and 17 bases lay in between. The CDR3 contains 14 residues. In nucleotides, the CDR3 is TGCGCCAGCAGCACGGACCCAAGGGGTGATGAAGCTTTCTTT. Its protein product is CASSTDPRGDEAFF.

This clone was counted once. The chain combines TRBV4-3 with TRBJ2-7, with D uncertain. Germline CDR1 is LGHNA and CDR2 is YSLEER. There are 15 residues in the CDR3. The germline V and J ends were trimmed by 0 bases and 4 bases, with 13 bases remaining between them. DNA of the CDR3: TGCGCCAGCAGCCAAGATCGCACGGGTCGGTACGAGCAGTACTTC. Encoded protein: CASSQDRTGRYEQYF.

This rearrangement joins TRBV11-3 to TRBJ2-2; D is possibly TRBD1 (6 bases). CDR3 size: 18 residues. Trimming left V 4 bases short and J 5 bases short, with 23 bases between. Germline V gene data show CDR1 as SGHNT and CDR2 as YENEEA. The CDR3 DNA sequence: TGTGCCAGCAGCTCGTCCTCAGGAGGCTGGGGGCCAACCGGGGAGCTGTTTTTT. Protein product: CASSSSSGGWGPTGELFF.

The chain joins TRBV11-2 to TRBJ1-2; tentatively, D is TRBD1 (6 bases). The V and J ends lost 2 bases and 4 bases respectively, with 14 bases between them. Germline CDR1 reads SGHAT; CDR2 reads FQNNGV. This CDR3 comprises 15 residues. CDR3 residues: CASSLLLDSFYGYTF. CDR3 bases: TGTGCCAGCAGCTTACTACTGGACAGCTTCTATGGCTACACCTTC.

This chain links TRBV12-3 or TRBV12-4 with TRBJ2-7, with 7 bases lining up with TRBD1. Unmatched junction bases numbered 6, after V lost 4 bases and J lost 9 bases. The CDR3 sequence is 12 residues long. CDR3 sequence reads: CASSSTGEGQYF. The CDR3 region has the DNA TGTGCCAGCAGTTCCACAGGGGAAGGGCAGTACTTC.

The rearrangement joins TRBV6-4 to TRBJ1-5; D not certain. V dropped 7 bases and J dropped 0 bases, with 10 bases sitting between them. The CDR3 is 14 residues long. The germline V gene encodes CDR1 MRHNA and CDR2 SNTAGT. The CDR3: CASIRYDSNQPQHF. The CDR3 nucleotides are TGTGCCAGCATACGGTACGATAGCAATCAGCCCCAGCATTTT.

The gene calls are TRBV27 and TRBJ2-2; D possibly corresponds to TRBD1 (6 bases). Looked up from germline, CDR1 is MNHEY and CDR2 is SMNVEV (reference sequence). V gave up 3 bases and J gave up 4 bases, with 9 bases separating them. The CDR3 length is 14 residues. The CDR3 loop reads CASSFGTLTGELFF. CDR3 DNA: TGTGCCAGCAGTTTCGGGACACTCACCGGGGAGCTGTTTTTT.

The chain is built from TRBV2 and TRBJ2-7; 9 bases agree with TRBD1. This CDR3 has 13 amino acids. The V and J ends lost 6 bases and 4 bases, in that order; junction bases with no gene match: 4. Germline V CDR1 and CDR2: SNHLY, FYNNEI. CDR3 residues: CASRGTGRYEQYF. For the CDR3, the DNA is TGTGCCAGCAGAGGGACAGGGAGGTACGAGCAGTACTTC.

This rearrangement joins TRBV6-2 or TRBV6-3 to TRBJ2-1; 7 bases map to TRBD1. In germline, CDR1 is MNHEY, CDR2 SVGEGT. V dropped 2 bases and J dropped 5; count of bases not matched to a gene: 3. The CDR3 is 14 amino acids. The CDR3 spells CASSYGRGNNEQFF. CDR3 nucleotide sequence: TGTGCCAGCAGTTACGGCAGGGGGAACAATGAGCAGTTCTTC.

The chain combines TRBV6-2 or TRBV6-3 with TRBJ1-1; D not resolved. The V and J ends lost 2 bases and 3 bases respectively, with 4 bases between them. The CDR3 totals 12 residues. Per germline, CDR1 MNHEY and CDR2 SVGEGT. Here the CDR3 reads CASSYPYTEAFF. CDR3 DNA: TGTGCCAGCAGTTACCCGTACACTGAAGCTTTCTTT.

This chain links TRBV5-4 with TRBJ1-4; D gene uncertain. Germline CDR1 SGHNT, CDR2 YYREEE (reference sequence). Deletions cut 1 base from V and 0 bases from J, with 4 bases between. The CDR3 runs to 14 residues. The CDR3 is CASSLTATNEKLFF. CDR3 nucleotides: TGTGCCAGCAGCTTGACAGCAACTAATGAAAAACTGTTTTTT. Supplemented by reference TRBV5-4 and TRBJ1-4, the full variable domain reads ETGVTQSPTHLIKTRGQQVTLRCSSQSGHNTVSWYQQALGQGPQFIFQYYREEENGRGNFPPRFSGLQFPNYSSELNVNALELDDSALYLCASSLTATNEKLFFGSGTQLSVL.

This rearrangement joins TRBV20-1 to TRBJ1-1; D gene unclear. The germline V and J ends were trimmed by 3 bases and 6 bases, with 11 bases remaining between them. The CDR3 extends over 12 amino acids. CDR1 is DFQATT and CDR2 is SNEGSKA in the germline V gene (reference sequence). CDR3 nucleotides: TGCAGTGCTAGTCAATCCGGGGCTGAAGCTTTCTTT. Translation: CSASQSGAEAFF.

The V call is TRBV2, the J call TRBJ1-1; a possible D gene is TRBD1 (5 bases). V was cut by 2 bases and J by 2 bases, with 21 bases left in between. The CDR3 has 18 residues. Germline CDR1 is SNHLY and CDR2 is FYNNEI. CDR3 nucleotide sequence: TGTGCCAGCAGTGAAAGCCGCGAAGGTGGAGGGGCCAACACTGAAGCTTTCTTT. Translating gives CASSESREGGGANTEAFF.

This clone was recorded only once. The chain uses TRBV5-8 and TRBJ1-2; perhaps TRBD1 as D (6 bases). V dropped 0 bases and J dropped 4 bases, with 10 bases sitting between them. This CDR3 is built from 14 residues. Per the germline V gene, CDR1 is SGHTS and CDR2 is YDEGEE. CDR3 region: CASSLDGGLYGYTF. For the CDR3, the DNA is TGTGCCAGCAGCTTGGATGGGGGCCTCTATGGCTACACCTTC.

The genes are TRBV5-6 and TRBJ1-6, with TRBD1 matching 8 bases. Germline assignment: CDR1 SGHDT and CDR2 YYEEEE. This CDR3 has 14 residues. Losses at the gene ends were 5 bases for V and 7 bases for J; bases not matched to a gene: 5. The chain's CDR3 is CASRGRQGNSPLHF. CDR3 coding DNA: TGTGCCAGCAGGGGCCGACAGGGGAATTCACCCCTCCACTTT. Complete variable domain (other parts from reference TRBV5-6 and TRBJ1-6): DAGVTQSPTHLIKTRGQQVTLRCSPKSGHDTVSWYQQALGQGPQFIFQYYEEEERQRGNFPDRFSGHQFPNYSSELNVNALLLGDSALYLCASRGRQGNSPLHFGNGTRLTVT.

This chain uses TRBV18 with TRBJ1-5; TRBD1 is a possible D gene (6 bases). This CDR3 region has 14 residues. Germline V gives CDR1 KGHSH, CDR2 LQKENI. The V and J ends lost 3 bases and 7 bases respectively, with 13 bases between them. For the CDR3, the DNA is TGTGCCAGCTCACCCTACAGGGCATCCCAGCCCCAGCATTTT. Its translation is CASSPYRASQPQHF.

The chain uses TRBV29-1 and TRBJ1-2; the D gene is possibly TRBD1 (6 bases). The V and J ends lost 6 bases and 2 bases respectively, with 13 bases between them. The CDR3 length is 13 residues. CDR1 is SQVTM, CDR2 ANQGSEA, per germline. The CDR3: CSVPGGANYGYTF. In nucleotides, the CDR3 is TGCAGCGTCCCGGGGGGGGCCAACTATGGCTACACCTTC.

This sequence joins TRBV3-1 (or the pseudogene TRBV3-2) and TRBJ2-3, with TRBD1 identical over 11 bases. CDR3 length: 16 amino acids. Unmatched junction bases numbered 4, after V lost 3 bases and J lost 2 bases. Germline CDR1 reads LGHDT; CDR2 reads YNNKEL (reference sequence). The CDR3 DNA reads TGTGCCAGCAGCCATCGGACAGGGGGCTACACAGATACGCAGTATTTT. Residues: CASSHRTGGYTDTQYF.

The rearrangement joins TRBV9 to TRBJ1-1, with 10 bases fitting TRBD1. The CDR3 consists of 15 residues. From germline, CDR1 is SGDLS and CDR2 YYNGEE. Trimming at V came to 4 bases and at J to 1 base, leaving 4 bases not matched to a gene. CDR3 in amino acids: CASSPGTGANTEAFF. Written as DNA, the CDR3 is TGTGCCAGCAGCCCTGGGACAGGGGCGAACACTGAAGCTTTCTTT.

The J gene is TRBJ2-5, the V gene TRBV6-5, with a weak D call TRBD2 (6 bases). Germline CDR1 reads MNHEY; CDR2 reads SVGAGI. Between the trimmed V and J ends, which lost 6 bases and 2 bases, there was a span of 10 bases. The CDR3 totals 13 residues. Here the CDR3 reads CASSEGLQETQYF. In DNA, the CDR3 is TGTGCCAGCAGCGAGGGACTGCAAGAGACCCAGTACTTC.

This chain connects TRBV7-9 to TRBJ2-7; 9 bases fit TRBD1. The CDR3 has 14 amino acids. In germline, CDR1 is SEHNR, CDR2 FQNEAQ (reference sequence). Trimming took 3 bases from V and 4 from J; bases not matched to a gene: 4. CDR3 bases: TGTGCCAGCAGCTTCCCCGACAGGGGGTACGAGCAGTACTTC. Translating it yields CASSFPDRGYEQYF.

The genes are TRBV18 and TRBJ2-7, with D perhaps TRBD2 (5 bases). CDR3 length equals 14 residues. V lost 0 bases and J 2 bases, leaving 8 bases between the germline ends. The germline gives CDR1 KGHSH, CDR2 LQKENI. CDR3 residues: CASSPPWEPYEQYF. The CDR3 DNA reads as TGTGCCAGCTCACCACCGTGGGAGCCCTACGAGCAGTACTTC.

CDR3 protein: CASSAGLREKLFF. CDR3 DNA sequence: TGCGCCAGCAGCGCGGGACTCCGTGAAAAACTGTTTTTT. This rearrangement joins TRBV10-1 to TRBJ1-4; possible D gene TRBD1, 5 bases. This CDR3 has 13 amino acids. In germline, CDR1 is WNHNN, CDR2 SYGVQD (reference sequence). The V gene lost 6 bases and the J gene lost 7 bases, with 12 bases spanning the gap.

The chain uses TRBV10-3 and TRBJ1-2; D is ambiguous. The CDR3 has 14 amino acids. V shed 7 bases and J shed 8 bases, with 20 bases lying between them. Germline V CDR1 and CDR2: ENHRY, SYGVKD. CDR3 nucleotide sequence: TGTGCCATCACTTCCGACTCGACTCGGCGAGGCTACACCTTC. It yields the protein CAITSDSTRRGYTF.

V and J are TRBV5-1 and TRBJ2-2; D perhaps matches TRBD1 (6 bases). The CDR3 covers 15 residues. The V gene lost 3 bases and the J gene lost 3 bases, with 12 bases spanning the gap. CDR1 is SGHRS and CDR2 is YFSETQ in the germline V gene. The CDR3, as DNA: TGCGCCAGCAGCTGGGGGCTCGTTGACACCGGGGAGCTGTTTTTT. Amino acids: CASSWGLVDTGELFF.

This chain joins TRBV23-1 and TRBJ2-7; tentative D call: TRBD1 (5 bases). Being an ORF, TRBV23-1 has a function that is uncertain. Trimming removed 1 base at V and 2 bases at J, with 15 bases between. The CDR3 is 16 residues long. CDR3 amino acids: CASSQFGAPTTYEQYF. CDR3 nucleotides: TGCGCCAGCAGTCAATTTGGGGCCCCAACCACCTACGAGCAGTACTTC.

This clone was seen once. The rearrangement uses TRBV5-1 and TRBJ2-7, with TRBD1 as a possible D gene (6 bases). V lost 3 bases, J lost 2 bases, and 15 bases lay in between. Per germline, CDR1 SGHRS and CDR2 YFSETQ. CDR3 length: 15 residues. CDR3 in amino acids: CASSSSGQLPYEQYF. In DNA, the CDR3 is TGCGCCAGCAGCTCATCGGGACAACTCCCCTACGAGCAGTACTTC.

The genes are TRBV7-9 and TRBJ1-2, with 8 bases lining up with TRBD1. In germline, CDR1 is SEHNR, CDR2 FQNEAQ (reference sequence). CDR3 length: 13 amino acids. Trimming removed 1 base from V and 11 bases from J; junction bases left unmatched: 6. The CDR3 region has the DNA TGTGCCAGCAGCTTAGGAGGACAGGGAGGATACACCTTC. Translated: CASSLGGQGGYTF. The full variable domain, its missing parts supplied by reference TRBV7-9 and TRBJ1-2, is DTGVSQNPRHKITKRGQNVTFRCDPISEHNRLYWYRQTLGQGPEFLTYFQNEAQLEKSRLLSDRFSAERPKGSFSTLEIQRTEQGDSAMYLCASSLGGQGGYTFGSGTRLTVV.

The chain is built from TRBV6-5 and TRBJ2-3, with D possibly TRBD2 on 6 matching bases. The CDR3 has 12 amino acids. The germline V gene has CDR1 MNHEY and CDR2 SVGAGI. Trimming cost V 7 bases and J 4 bases, with 9 bases left between them. CDR3 loop: CASTSSADTQYF. The CDR3, as DNA: TGTGCCAGCACCTCTAGCGCAGATACGCAGTATTTT.